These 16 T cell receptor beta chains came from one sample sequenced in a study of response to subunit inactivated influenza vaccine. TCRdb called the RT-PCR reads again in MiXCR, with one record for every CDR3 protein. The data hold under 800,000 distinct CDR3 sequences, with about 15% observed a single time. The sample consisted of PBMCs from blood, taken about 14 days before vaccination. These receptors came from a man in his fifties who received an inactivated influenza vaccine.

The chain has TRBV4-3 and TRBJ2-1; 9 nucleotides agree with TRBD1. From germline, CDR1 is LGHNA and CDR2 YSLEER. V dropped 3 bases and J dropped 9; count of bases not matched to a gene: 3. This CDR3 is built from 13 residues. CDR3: CASSQETGGEQFF. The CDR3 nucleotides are TGCGCCAGCAGCCAGGAGACAGGGGGTGAGCAGTTCTTC.

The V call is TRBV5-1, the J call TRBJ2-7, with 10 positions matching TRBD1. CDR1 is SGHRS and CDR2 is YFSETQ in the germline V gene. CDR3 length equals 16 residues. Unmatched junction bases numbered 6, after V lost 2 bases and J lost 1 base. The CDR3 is CASSFGGQGVSYEQYF. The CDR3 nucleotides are TGCGCCAGCAGCTTTGGCGGACAGGGGGTGTCCTACGAGCAGTACTTC.

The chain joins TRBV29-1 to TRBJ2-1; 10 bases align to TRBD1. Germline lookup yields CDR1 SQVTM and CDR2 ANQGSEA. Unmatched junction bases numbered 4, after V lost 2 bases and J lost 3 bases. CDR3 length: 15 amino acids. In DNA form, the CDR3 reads TGCAGCGTTGAACCTAGGACAGGGGGCTACAATGAGCAGTTCTTC. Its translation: CSVEPRTGGYNEQFF.

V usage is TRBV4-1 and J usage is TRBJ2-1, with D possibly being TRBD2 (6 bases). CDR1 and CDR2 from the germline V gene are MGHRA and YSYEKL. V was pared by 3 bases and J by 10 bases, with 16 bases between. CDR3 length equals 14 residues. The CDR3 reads CASSQVGVAGEQFF. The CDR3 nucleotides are TGCGCCAGCAGCCAGGTGGGGGTGGCGGGGGAGCAGTTCTTC.

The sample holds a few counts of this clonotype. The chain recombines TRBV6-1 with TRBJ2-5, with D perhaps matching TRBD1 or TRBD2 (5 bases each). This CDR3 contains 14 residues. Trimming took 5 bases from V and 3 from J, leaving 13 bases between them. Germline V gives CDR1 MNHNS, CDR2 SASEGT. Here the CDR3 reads CASSRGRQKETQYF. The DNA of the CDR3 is TGTGCCAGCAGTCGGGGACGGCAAAAAGAGACCCAGTACTTC.

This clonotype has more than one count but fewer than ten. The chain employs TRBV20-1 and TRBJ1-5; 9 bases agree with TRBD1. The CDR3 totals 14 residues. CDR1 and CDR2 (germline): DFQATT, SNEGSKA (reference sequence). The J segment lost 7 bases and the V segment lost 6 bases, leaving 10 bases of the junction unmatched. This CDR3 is CSALTQGARQPQHF. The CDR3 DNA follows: TGCAGTGCCCTCACACAGGGGGCACGGCAGCCCCAGCATTTT.

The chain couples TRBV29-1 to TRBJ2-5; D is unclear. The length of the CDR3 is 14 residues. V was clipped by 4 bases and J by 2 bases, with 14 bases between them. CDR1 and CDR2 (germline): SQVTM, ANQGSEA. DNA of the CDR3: TGCAGCGTTGGGGCCCTCGGAGTGCAAGAGACCCAGTACTTC. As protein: CSVGALGVQETQYF.

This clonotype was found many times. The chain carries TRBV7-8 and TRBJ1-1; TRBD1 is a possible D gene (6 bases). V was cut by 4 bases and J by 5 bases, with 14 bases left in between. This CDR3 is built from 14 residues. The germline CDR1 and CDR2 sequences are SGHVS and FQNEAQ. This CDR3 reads CASSSYRDATEAFF. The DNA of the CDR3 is TGTGCCAGCAGCTCGTACAGGGACGCGACTGAAGCTTTCTTT.

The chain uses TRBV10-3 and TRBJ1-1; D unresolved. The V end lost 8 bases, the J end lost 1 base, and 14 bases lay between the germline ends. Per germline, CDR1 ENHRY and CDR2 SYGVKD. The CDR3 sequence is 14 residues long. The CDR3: CAIRKAGENTEAFF. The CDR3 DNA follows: TGTGCCATCCGAAAGGCCGGAGAGAACACTGAAGCTTTCTTT.

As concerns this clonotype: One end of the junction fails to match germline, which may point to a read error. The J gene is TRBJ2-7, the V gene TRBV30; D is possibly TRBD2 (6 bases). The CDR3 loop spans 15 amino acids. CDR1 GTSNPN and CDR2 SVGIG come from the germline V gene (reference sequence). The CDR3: CAWSVRGSYSCEQYF. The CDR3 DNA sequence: TGTGCCTGGAGTGTTCGGGGGTCCTATTCCTGCGAGCAGTACTTC.

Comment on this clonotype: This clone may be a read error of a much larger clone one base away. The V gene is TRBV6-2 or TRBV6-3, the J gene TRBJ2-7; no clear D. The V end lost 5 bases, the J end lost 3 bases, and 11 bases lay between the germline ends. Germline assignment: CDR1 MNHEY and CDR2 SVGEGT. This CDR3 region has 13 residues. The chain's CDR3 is CASSIRNIYEQYF. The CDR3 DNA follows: TGTGCCAGCAGTATCAGGAACATCTACGAGCAGTACTTC.

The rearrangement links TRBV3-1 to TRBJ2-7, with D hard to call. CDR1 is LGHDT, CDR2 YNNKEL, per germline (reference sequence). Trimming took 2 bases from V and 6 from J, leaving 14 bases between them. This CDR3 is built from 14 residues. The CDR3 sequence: CASSQSPSRSEQYF. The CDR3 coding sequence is TGTGCCAGCAGCCAATCACCGTCCCGGTCCGAGCAGTACTTC.

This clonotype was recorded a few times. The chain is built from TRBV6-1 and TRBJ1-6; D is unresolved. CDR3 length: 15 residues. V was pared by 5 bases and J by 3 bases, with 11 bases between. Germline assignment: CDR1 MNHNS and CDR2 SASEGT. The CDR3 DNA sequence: TGTGCCAGCAGTCCACCGAAGAACTATAATTCACCCCTCCACTTT. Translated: CASSPPKNYNSPLHF.

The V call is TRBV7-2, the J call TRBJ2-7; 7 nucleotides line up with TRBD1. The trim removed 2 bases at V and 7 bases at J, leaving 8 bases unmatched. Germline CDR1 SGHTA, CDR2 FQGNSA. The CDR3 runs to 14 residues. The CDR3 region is CASSLFDREEEQYF. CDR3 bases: TGTGCCAGCAGCTTATTTGACAGGGAAGAAGAGCAGTACTTC. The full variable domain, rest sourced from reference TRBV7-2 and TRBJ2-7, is GAGVSQSPSNKVTEKGKDVELRCDPISGHTALYWYRQSLGQGLEFLIYFQGNSAPDKSGLPSDRFSAERTGGSVSTLTIQRTQQEDSAVYLCASSLFDREEEQYFGPGTRLTVT.

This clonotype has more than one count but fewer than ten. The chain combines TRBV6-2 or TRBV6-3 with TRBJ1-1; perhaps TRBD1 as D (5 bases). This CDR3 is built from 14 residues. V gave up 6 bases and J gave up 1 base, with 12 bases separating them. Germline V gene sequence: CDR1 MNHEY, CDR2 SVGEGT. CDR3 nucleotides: TGTGCCAGCAGCTGGGGACGGTCGAACACTGAAGCTTTCTTT. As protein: CASSWGRSNTEAFF.

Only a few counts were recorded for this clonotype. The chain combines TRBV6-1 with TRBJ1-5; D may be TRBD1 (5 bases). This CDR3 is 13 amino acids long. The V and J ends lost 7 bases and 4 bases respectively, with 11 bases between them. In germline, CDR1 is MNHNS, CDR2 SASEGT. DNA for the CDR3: TGTGCCAGCAATGTCCAGGGAAATCAGCCCCAGCATTTT. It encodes CASNVQGNQPQHF.